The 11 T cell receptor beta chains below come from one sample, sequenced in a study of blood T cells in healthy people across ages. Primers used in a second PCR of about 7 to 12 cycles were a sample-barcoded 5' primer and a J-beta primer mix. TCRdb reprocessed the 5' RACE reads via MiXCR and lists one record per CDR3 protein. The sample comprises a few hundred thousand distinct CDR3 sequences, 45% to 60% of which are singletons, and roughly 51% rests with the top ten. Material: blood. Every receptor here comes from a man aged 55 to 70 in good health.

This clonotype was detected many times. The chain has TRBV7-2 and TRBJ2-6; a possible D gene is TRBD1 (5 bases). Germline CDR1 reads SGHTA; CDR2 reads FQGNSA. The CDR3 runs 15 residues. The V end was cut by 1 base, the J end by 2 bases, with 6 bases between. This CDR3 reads CASSLEGAGANVLTF. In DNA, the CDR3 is TGTGCCAGCAGCTTAGAAGGGGCTGGGGCCAACGTCCTGACTTTC. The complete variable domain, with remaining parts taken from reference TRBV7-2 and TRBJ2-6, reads GAGVSQSPSNKVTEKGKDVELRCDPISGHTALYWYRQSLGQGLEFLIYFQGNSAPDKSGLPSDRFSAERTGGSVSTLTIQRTQQEDSAVYLCASSLEGAGANVLTFGAGSRLTVL.

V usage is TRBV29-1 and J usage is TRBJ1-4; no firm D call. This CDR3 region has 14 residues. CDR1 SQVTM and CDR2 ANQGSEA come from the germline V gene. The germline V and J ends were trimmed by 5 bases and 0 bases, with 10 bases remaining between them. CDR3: CSVTSQATNEKLFF. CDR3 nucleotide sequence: TGCAGCGTTACTTCTCAGGCAACTAATGAAAAACTGTTTTTT.

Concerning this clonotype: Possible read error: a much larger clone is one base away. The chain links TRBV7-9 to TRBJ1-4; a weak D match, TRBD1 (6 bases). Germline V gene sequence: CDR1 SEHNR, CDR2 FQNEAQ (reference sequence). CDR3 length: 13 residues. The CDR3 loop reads CVSSSGHLEKLFF. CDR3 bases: TGTGTCAGCAGCTCGGGACACTTAGAAAAACTGTTTTTT. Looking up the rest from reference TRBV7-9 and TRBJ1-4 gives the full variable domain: DTGVSQNPRHKITKRGQNVTFRCDPISEHNRLYWYRQTLGQGPEFLTYFQNEAQLEKSRLLSDRFSAERPKGSFSTLEIQRTEQGDSAMYLCVSSSGHLEKLFFGSGTQLSVL.

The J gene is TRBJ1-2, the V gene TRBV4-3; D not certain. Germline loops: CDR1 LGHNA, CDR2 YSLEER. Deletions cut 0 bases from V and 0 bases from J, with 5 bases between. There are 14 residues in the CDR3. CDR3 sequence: CASSQDLANYGYTF. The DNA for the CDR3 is TGCGCCAGCAGCCAAGACCTAGCTAACTATGGCTACACCTTC.

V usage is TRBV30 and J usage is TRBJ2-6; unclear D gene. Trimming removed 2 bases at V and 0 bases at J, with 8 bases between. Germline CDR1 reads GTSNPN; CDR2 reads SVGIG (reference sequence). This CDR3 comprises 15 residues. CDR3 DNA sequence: TGTGCCTGGAGTTCAGGTAGCTCTGGGGCCAACGTCCTGACTTTC. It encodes CAWSSGSSGANVLTF.

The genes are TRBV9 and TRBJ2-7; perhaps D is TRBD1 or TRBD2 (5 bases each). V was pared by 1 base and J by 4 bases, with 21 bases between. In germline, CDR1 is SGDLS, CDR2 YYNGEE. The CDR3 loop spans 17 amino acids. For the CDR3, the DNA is TGTGCCAGCAGCGTATGTGGGGCTGAGCGGCTTCTGTACGAGCAGTACTTC. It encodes CASSVCGAERLLYEQYF.

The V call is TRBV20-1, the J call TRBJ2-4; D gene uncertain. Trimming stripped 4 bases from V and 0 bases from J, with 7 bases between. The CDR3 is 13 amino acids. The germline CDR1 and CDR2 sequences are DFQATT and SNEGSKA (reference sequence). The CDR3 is CSAKELAKNIQYF. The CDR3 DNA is TGCAGTGCTAAGGAATTAGCCAAAAACATTCAGTACTTC.

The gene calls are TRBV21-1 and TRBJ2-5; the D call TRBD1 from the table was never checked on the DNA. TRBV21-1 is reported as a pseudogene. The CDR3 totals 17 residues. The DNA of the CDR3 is TGTGCCAGCAGCACCGAAACGGGACACGAAATCCAAGAGACCCAGTACTTC. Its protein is CASSTETGHEIQETQYF.

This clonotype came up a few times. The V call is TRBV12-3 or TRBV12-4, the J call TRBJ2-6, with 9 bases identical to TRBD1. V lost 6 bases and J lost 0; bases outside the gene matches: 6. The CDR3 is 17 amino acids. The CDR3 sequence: CASRMDRGRSGANVLTF. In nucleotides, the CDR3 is TGTGCCAGCAGAATGGACAGGGGCCGCTCTGGGGCCAACGTCCTGACTTTC.

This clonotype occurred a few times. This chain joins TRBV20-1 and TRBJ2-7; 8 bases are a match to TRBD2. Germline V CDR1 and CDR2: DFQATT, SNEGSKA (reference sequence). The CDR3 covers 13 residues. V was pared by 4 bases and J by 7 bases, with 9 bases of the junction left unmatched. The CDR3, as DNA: TGCAGTGCTAAGCGGGGGCCATACAATGAGCAGTACTTC. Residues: CSAKRGPYNEQYF.

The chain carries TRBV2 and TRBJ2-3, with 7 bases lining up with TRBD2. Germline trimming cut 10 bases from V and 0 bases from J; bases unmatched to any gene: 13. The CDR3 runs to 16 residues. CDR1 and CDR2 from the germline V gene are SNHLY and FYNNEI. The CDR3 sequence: CATILRDYSSTDTQYF. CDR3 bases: TGTGCCACCATCCTCCGGGACTACTCTAGCACAGATACGCAGTATTTT.